Listed here are 26 T cell receptor beta chains from one sample, sequenced in a study of OX40 agonist ivuxolimab in advanced cancers. Method: immunoSEQ multiplex PCR; TCRdb's copy keeps in-frame clones and lacks some. The profile shows 100,000 or so clones, about 96% of them singletons. Source: CD4+ or CD8+ T cells sorted from blood, taken in a trial of the OX40 agonist ivuxolimab. The receptors stem from an adult with an advanced solid tumor such as melanoma, head and neck, liver or kidney cancer.

J is TRBJ2-2 and V is TRBV10-1; D perhaps matches TRBD1 (5 bases). The V and J ends lost 8 bases and 5 bases respectively, with 18 bases between them. CDR1 is WNHNN and CDR2 is SYGVQD in the germline V gene (reference sequence). The CDR3 loop spans 15 amino acids. CDR3 coding DNA: TGCGCCAGCTTGAGTACAGGCAGATGGACCGGGGAGCTGTTTTTT. It codes for CASLSTGRWTGELFF.

This clone was seen just once. V is TRBV28 and J is TRBJ1-2; the D is unclear. Germline CDR1 and CDR2: MDHEN and SYDVKM. The CDR3 loop spans 14 amino acids. The ends were cut back, 2 bases at V and 4 bases at J, with 11 bases in the middle. The CDR3 bases are TGTGCCAGCAGTTTACTGGGAAGCGGCTATGGCTACACCTTC. This gives the protein CASSLLGSGYGYTF.

The chain recombines TRBV15 with TRBJ1-1; D not resolved. Germline V gene lookup returns CDR1 LNHNV and CDR2 YYDKDF (reference sequence). Deletions cut 4 bases from V and 1 base from J, with 7 bases between. This CDR3 is 13 amino acids long. The CDR3 spells CATSNPKNTEAFF. In nucleotides, the CDR3 is TGTGCCACCAGCAACCCGAAGAACACTGAAGCTTTCTTT.

This chain links TRBV19 with TRBJ2-7; 7 bases map to TRBD2. Losses at the gene ends were 10 bases for V and 3 bases for J; bases not matched to a gene: 12. The CDR3 spans 14 residues. Germline CDR1 and CDR2: LNHDA and SQIVND (reference sequence). The CDR3 bases are TGTGCCACCGCACCCACTAGCGAGAACTACGAGCAGTACTTC. It encodes CATAPTSENYEQYF.

The chain carries TRBV6-5 and TRBJ1-1; D not certain. Per germline, CDR1 MNHEY and CDR2 SVGAGI. V was pared by 6 bases and J by 5 bases, with 7 bases between. The CDR3 contains 11 residues. Here the CDR3 DNA reads TGTGCCAGCAGAGGATGGACTGAAGCTTTCTTT. Translating gives CASRGWTEAFF.

This chain uses TRBV6-5 with TRBJ2-1; D is unclear. This CDR3 contains 15 residues. V was clipped by 2 bases and J by 4 bases, with 12 bases between them. Germline V lookup: CDR1 MNHEY, CDR2 SVGAGI. This chain's CDR3 is CASSYNALTYNEQFF. CDR3 DNA sequence: TGTGCCAGCAGTTACAATGCTTTAACTTACAATGAGCAGTTCTTC.

The table lists this clone with a count of one. Other DNA variants within this sample encode the same CDR3. The V and J genes are TRBV19 and TRBJ2-7, with 10 nucleotides matching TRBD1. There are 14 residues in the CDR3. Germline-derived CDR1 and CDR2 are LNHDA and SQIVND (reference sequence). Trimming cost V 5 bases and J 4 bases; bases outside gene matches: 5. For the CDR3, the DNA is TGTGCCAGTAGTCCTGGGACAGGGGATTACGAGCAGTACTTC. Amino acid sequence: CASSPGTGDYEQYF.

The chain combines TRBV4-1 with TRBJ1-5; perhaps TRBD1 as D (5 bases). The CDR3 spans 15 residues. CDR1 is MGHRA and CDR2 is YSYEKL in the germline V gene. V gave up 3 bases and J gave up 8 bases, with 17 bases separating them. CDR3 nucleotides: TGCGCCAGCAGCCAGGACATTAGGCCCAGTGAGCCCCAGCATTTT. Its translation: CASSQDIRPSEPQHF.

V usage is TRBV10-3 and J usage is TRBJ2-1; 12 bases agree with TRBD1. In germline, CDR1 is ENHRY, CDR2 SYGVKD. This CDR3 contains 15 residues. The V segment lost 6 bases and the J segment 8 bases; nucleotides outside the gene matches: 8. CDR3: CAIRGGQGAYDEQFF. The CDR3 DNA sequence: TGTGCCATCAGGGGGGGACAGGGGGCATACGATGAGCAGTTCTTC.

The chain joins TRBV9 to TRBJ2-3; 10 bases are a match to TRBD1. CDR3 length equals 18 residues. The J segment lost 3 bases and the V segment lost 1 base, leaving 11 bases of the junction unmatched. Germline lookup yields CDR1 SGDLS and CDR2 YYNGEE. The CDR3 reads CASSVPGTGEEATDTQYF. The CDR3 DNA follows: TGTGCCAGCAGCGTACCCGGGACAGGGGAGGAGGCAACAGATACGCAGTATTTT.

The genes are TRBV30 and TRBJ2-5; 8 nucleotides line up with TRBD2. The junction had 6 bases not matched to a gene; V was cut back by 4 bases and J by 5 bases. This CDR3 spans 13 amino acids. Looked up from germline, CDR1 is GTSNPN and CDR2 is SVGIG (reference sequence). CDR3 in amino acids: CAWNSGVQETQYF. CDR3 nucleotides: TGTGCCTGGAATAGCGGGGTGCAGGAGACCCAGTACTTC.

This chain links TRBV28 with TRBJ1-2; 8 nucleotides line up with TRBD1. The trim removed 6 bases at V and 4 bases at J, leaving 10 bases unmatched. CDR1 and CDR2 (germline): MDHEN, SYDVKM. The CDR3 totals 15 residues. In DNA, the CDR3 is TGTGCCAGCAGCCCCCGGACAGGGTTCGCCTATGGCTACACCTTC. Encoded protein: CASSPRTGFAYGYTF.

This clone has only one observation. The chain couples TRBV30 to TRBJ1-2, with a tentative D call TRBD1 (6 bases). CDR1 is GTSNPN and CDR2 is SVGIG in the germline V gene (reference sequence). With 0 bases removed from V and 6 bases from J, the gap between germline ends came to 23 bases. The CDR3 is made up of 17 amino acids. CDR3 loop: CAWSVLRSGQIQNGYTF. The CDR3 coding sequence is TGTGCCTGGAGTGTACTCAGATCTGGACAGATTCAAAATGGCTACACCTTC.

A note on this clone: The same CDR3 can be traced to other DNA sequences in this sample. This chain links TRBV19 with TRBJ1-2, with 8 bases that match TRBD1. Looked up from germline, CDR1 is LNHDA and CDR2 is SQIVND (reference sequence). The trim removed 5 bases at V and 4 bases at J, leaving 6 bases unmatched. This CDR3 spans 14 amino acids. CDR3 in amino acids: CASSAGQGAYGYTF. In DNA, the CDR3 is TGTGCCAGTAGTGCCGGACAGGGCGCCTATGGCTACACCTTC.

The gene calls are TRBV21-1 and TRBJ1-2; the DNA was not compared with TRBD1, the D call given in the table. TRBV21-1 is a recognized pseudogene. The CDR3 sequence is 16 residues long. The CDR3 nucleotides read TGTGCCAGCAGCAAAAGCCCGACAGGGGGCCCGTATGGCTACACCTTC. Translated, it gives CASSKSPTGGPYGYTF.

The chain is built from TRBV5-4 and TRBJ2-1; 10 bases align to TRBD2. J was trimmed by 10 bases and V by 2 bases; bases with no gene match: 9. The CDR3 loop spans 15 amino acids. Germline V lookup: CDR1 SGHNT, CDR2 YYREEE (reference sequence). The CDR3: CASSFTSGTAEEQFF. In DNA, the CDR3 is TGTGCCAGCAGCTTTACTAGCGGGACGGCCGAGGAGCAGTTCTTC.

The V call is TRBV27, the J call TRBJ2-3, with TRBD1 as a possible D gene (5 bases). Trimming pared 6 bases from V and 1 base from J, leaving 14 bases between. This CDR3 contains 15 residues. CDR1 and CDR2 (germline): MNHEY, SMNVEV (reference sequence). DNA for the CDR3: TGTGCCAGCAGCCCGATCCTAGGGGGCACAGATACGCAGTATTTT. As protein: CASSPILGGTDTQYF.

The V call is TRBV6-5, the J call TRBJ1-4; maybe TRBD1 (5 bases). Trimming pared 5 bases from V and 6 bases from J, leaving 13 bases between. There are 14 residues in the CDR3. The germline CDR1 and CDR2 sequences are MNHEY and SVGAGI. The CDR3 is CASSPRVGDEKLFF. CDR3 coding DNA: TGTGCCAGCAGTCCCAGGGTAGGCGATGAAAAACTGTTTTTT.

DNA of the CDR3: TGTGCCAGCAGCTTAGAGAACCAAGAGACCCAGTACTTC. Amino acid sequence: CASSLENQETQYF. The rearrangement joins TRBV5-4 to TRBJ2-5; unclear D gene. Per germline, CDR1 SGHNT and CDR2 YYREEE (reference sequence). The CDR3 contains 13 residues. The V end lost 2 bases, the J end lost 0 bases, and 5 bases lay between the germline ends.

V gene TRBV5-6 combines with J gene TRBJ1-1; 7 positions agree with TRBD1. This CDR3 has 15 amino acids. Germline CDR1 SGHDT, CDR2 YYEEEE. J was trimmed by 5 bases and V by 4 bases; bases with no gene match: 11. DNA of the CDR3: TGTGCCAGCAGCCCCGGGACAGCCCCTCGGACTGAAGCTTTCTTT. It specifies CASSPGTAPRTEAFF.

This chain joins TRBV5-4 and TRBJ2-7; 8 bases match TRBD2. In germline, CDR1 is SGHNT, CDR2 YYREEE (reference sequence). There are 13 residues in the CDR3. After removal of 2 bases from V and 2 bases from J, the junction contained 0 bases not matched to a gene. The CDR3 sequence: CASSFGGAYEQYF. The CDR3 bases are TGTGCCAGCAGCTTCGGGGGGGCCTACGAGCAGTACTTC.

Here the CDR3 DNA reads TGCGCCAGCAGCCAAGAGGGGACAGGGTCCTACGAGCAGTACTTC. Encoded protein: CASSQEGTGSYEQYF. J is TRBJ2-7 and V is TRBV4-1, with TRBD1 matching over 9 bases. The CDR3 extends over 15 amino acids. With V trimmed by 0 bases and J by 1 base, 1 base remained unmatched. Germline V CDR1 and CDR2: MGHRA, YSYEKL.

About this clone: Within the sample, other DNA sequences also encode this same CDR3. The gene calls are TRBV5-1 and TRBJ2-7, with D perhaps TRBD1 (5 bases). Trimming left V 2 bases short and J 4 bases short, with 7 bases between. Germline V gene data show CDR1 as SGHRS and CDR2 as YFSETQ. The CDR3 sequence is 12 residues long. Written as DNA, the CDR3 is TGCGCCAGCAGCTTTGACAGTTACGAGCAGTACTTC. This sequence encodes CASSFDSYEQYF.

This chain uses TRBV7-9 with TRBJ2-1, with 10 bases that match TRBD2. Trimming removed 1 base from V and 4 bases from J; junction bases left unmatched: 10. Germline values: CDR1 SEHNR, CDR2 FQNEAQ (reference sequence). The CDR3 sequence is 18 residues long. The CDR3 region has the DNA TGTGCCAGCAGCTTAGTGGACGGTAGCGGGAGGTTATACAATGAGCAGTTCTTC. Translation gives CASSLVDGSGRLYNEQFF.

CDR3 sequence reads: CASSVRQEGRGATEAFF. CDR3 bases: TGTGCCAGCAGCGTACGACAGGAGGGGCGCGGGGCCACTGAAGCTTTCTTT. The chain links TRBV13 to TRBJ1-1, with D perhaps TRBD1 (6 bases). V lost 5 bases and J 4 bases, leaving 23 bases between the germline ends. Germline V gives CDR1 PRHDT, CDR2 FYEKMQ (reference sequence). This CDR3 comprises 17 residues.

The chain employs TRBV15 and TRBJ1-1, with TRBD1 matching 8 bases. This CDR3 region has 15 residues. Trimming removed 3 bases from V and 1 base from J; junction bases left unmatched: 4. Germline CDR1 and CDR2: LNHNV and YYDKDF (reference sequence). The CDR3, as DNA: TGTGCCACCAGCAGGGGGACAGGACCGAACACTGAAGCTTTCTTT. Protein: CATSRGTGPNTEAFF.